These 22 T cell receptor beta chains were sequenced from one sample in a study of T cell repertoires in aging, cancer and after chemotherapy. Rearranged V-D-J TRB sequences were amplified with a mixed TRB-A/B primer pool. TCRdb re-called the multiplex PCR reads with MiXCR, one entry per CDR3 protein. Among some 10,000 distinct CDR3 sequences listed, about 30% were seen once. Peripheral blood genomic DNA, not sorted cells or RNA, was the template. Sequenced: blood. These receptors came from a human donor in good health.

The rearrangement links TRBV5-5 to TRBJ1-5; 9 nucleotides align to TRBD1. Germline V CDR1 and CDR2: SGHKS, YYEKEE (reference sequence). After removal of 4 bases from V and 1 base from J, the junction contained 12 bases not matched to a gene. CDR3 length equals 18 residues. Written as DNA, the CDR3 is TGTGCCAGCAGCCGACAGGGGGGTTTCGGAGGGAGCAATCAGCCCCAGCATTTT. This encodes CASSRQGGFGGSNQPQHF.

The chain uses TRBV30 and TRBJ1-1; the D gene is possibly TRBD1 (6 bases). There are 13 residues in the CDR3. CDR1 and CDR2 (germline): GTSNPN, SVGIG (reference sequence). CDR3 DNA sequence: TGTGCATCACAGGGTCTCTGGGGCACTGAAGCTTTCTTT. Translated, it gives CASQGLWGTEAFF.

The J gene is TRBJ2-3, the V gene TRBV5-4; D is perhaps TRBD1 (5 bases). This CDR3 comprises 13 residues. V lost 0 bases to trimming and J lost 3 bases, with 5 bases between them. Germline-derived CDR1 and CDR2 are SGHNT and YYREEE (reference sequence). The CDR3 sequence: CASSLEGTDTQYF. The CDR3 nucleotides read TGTGCCAGCAGCTTGGAGGGGACAGATACGCAGTATTTT.

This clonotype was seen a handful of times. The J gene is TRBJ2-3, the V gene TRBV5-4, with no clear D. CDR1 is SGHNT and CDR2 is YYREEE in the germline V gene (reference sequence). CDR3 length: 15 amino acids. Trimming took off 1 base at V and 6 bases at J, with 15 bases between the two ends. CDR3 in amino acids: CASSLLGPHVDTQYF. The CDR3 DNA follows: TGTGCCAGCAGCTTGTTAGGACCCCATGTGGATACGCAGTATTTT.

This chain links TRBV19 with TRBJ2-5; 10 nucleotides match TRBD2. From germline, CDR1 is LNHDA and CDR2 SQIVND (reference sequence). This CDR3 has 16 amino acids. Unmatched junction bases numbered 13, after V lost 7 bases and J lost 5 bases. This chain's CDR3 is CASMLAGASGVETQYF. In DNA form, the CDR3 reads TGTGCCAGTATGCTAGCGGGAGCGTCCGGGGTTGAGACCCAGTACTTC.

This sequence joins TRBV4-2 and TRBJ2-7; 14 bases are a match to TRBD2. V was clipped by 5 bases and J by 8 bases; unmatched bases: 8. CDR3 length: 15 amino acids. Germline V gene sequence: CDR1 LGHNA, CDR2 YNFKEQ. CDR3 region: CASSTRTSGGLKQYF. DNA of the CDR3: TGTGCCAGCAGCACCCGGACTAGCGGGGGGTTAAAGCAGTACTTC.

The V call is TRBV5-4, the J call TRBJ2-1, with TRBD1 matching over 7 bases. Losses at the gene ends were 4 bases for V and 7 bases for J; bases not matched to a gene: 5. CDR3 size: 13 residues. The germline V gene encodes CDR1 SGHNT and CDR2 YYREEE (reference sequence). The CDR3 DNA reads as TGTGCCAGCAGCGATACCAGGGGGAATGAGCAGTTCTTC. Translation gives CASSDTRGNEQFF.

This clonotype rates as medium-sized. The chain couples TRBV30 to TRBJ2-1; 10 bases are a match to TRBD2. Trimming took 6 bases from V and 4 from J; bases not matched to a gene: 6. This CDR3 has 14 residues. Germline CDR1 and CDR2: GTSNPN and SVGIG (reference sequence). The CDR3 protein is CACLLAGRYNEQFF. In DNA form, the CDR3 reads TGTGCCTGCTTACTAGCGGGAAGATACAATGAGCAGTTCTTC.

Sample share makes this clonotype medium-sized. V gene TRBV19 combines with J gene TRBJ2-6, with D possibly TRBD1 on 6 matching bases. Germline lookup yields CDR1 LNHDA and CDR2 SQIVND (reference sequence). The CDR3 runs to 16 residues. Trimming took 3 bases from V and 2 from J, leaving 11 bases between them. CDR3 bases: TGTGCCAGTAGTATGCCAGGGGAACCTGGGGCCAACGTCCTGACTTTC. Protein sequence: CASSMPGEPGANVLTF.

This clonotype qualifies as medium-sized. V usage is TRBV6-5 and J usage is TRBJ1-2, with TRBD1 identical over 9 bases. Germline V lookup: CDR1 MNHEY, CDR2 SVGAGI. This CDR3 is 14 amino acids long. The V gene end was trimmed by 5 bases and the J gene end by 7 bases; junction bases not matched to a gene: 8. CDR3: CASSKQQGARGYTF. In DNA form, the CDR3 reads TGTGCCAGCAGTAAGCAACAGGGGGCGCGTGGCTACACCTTC.

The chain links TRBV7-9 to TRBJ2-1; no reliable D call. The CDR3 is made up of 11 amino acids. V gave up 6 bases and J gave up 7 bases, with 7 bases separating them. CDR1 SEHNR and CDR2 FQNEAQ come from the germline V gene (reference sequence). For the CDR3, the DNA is TGTGCCAGCAGACCCGTAAATGAGCAGTTCTTC. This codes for CASRPVNEQFF.

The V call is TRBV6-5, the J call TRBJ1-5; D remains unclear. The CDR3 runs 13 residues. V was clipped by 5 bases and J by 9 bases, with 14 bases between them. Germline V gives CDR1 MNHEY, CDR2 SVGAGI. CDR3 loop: CASSLQVPGPQHF. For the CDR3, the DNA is TGTGCCAGCAGTCTTCAGGTCCCGGGGCCCCAGCATTTT.

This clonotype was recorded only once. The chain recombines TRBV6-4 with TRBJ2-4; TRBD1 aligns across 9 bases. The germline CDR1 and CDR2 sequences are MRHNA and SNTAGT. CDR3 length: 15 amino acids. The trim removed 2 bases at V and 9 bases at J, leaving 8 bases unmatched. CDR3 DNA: TGTGCCAGCAGTGACGCGGGACAGGGCGGTAGCATTCAGTACTTC. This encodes CASSDAGQGGSIQYF.

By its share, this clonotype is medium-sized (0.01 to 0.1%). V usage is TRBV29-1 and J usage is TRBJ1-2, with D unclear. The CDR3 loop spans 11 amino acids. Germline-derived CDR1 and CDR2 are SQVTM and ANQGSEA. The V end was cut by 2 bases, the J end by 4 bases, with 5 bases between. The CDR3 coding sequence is TGCAGCGTTGAACCATCCTATGGCTACACCTTC. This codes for CSVEPSYGYTF.

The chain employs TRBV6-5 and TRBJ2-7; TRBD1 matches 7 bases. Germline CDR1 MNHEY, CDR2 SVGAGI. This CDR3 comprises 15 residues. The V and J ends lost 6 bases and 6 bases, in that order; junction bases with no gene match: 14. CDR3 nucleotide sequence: TGTGCCAGCAGCCAAGTACAGGGGCCCTCGGGCGAGCAGTACTTC. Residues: CASSQVQGPSGEQYF.

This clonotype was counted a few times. CDR3 in DNA: TGTGCCAGCAGTTACTCGATGGCACAGGATGGCTACACCTTC. The encoded protein is CASSYSMAQDGYTF. The J gene is TRBJ1-2, the V gene TRBV6-5; D is possibly TRBD1 (5 bases). V lost 0 bases, J lost 6 bases, and 11 bases lay in between. Per germline, CDR1 MNHEY and CDR2 SVGAGI. This CDR3 comprises 14 residues.

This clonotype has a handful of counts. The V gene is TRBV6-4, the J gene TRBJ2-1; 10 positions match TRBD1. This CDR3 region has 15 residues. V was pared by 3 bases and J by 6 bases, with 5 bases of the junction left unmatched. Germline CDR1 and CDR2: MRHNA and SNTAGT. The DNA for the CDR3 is TGTGCCAGCAGTGAGCGACAGGGGGCTACCAATGAGCAGTTCTTC. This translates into CASSERQGATNEQFF.

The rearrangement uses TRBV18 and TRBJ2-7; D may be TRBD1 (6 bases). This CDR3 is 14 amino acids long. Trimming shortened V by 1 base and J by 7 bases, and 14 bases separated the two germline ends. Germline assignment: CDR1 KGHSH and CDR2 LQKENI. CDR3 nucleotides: TGTGCCAGCTCACCACTGTCAGGGGCAGGGGAGCAGTACTTC. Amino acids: CASSPLSGAGEQYF.

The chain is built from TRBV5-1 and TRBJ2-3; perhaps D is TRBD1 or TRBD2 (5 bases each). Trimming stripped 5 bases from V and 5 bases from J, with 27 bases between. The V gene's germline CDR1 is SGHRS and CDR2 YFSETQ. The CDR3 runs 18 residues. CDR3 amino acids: CASRPIPPGPGAVDTQYF. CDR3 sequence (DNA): TGCGCCAGCAGGCCAATTCCTCCGGGACCCGGGGCGGTAGATACGCAGTATTTT.

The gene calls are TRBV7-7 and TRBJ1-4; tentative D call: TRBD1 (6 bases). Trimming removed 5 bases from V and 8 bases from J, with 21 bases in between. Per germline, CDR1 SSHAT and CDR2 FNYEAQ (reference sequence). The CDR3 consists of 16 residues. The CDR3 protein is CASSPAGAGGGEKLFF. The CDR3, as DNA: TGTGCCAGCAGCCCGGCGGGGGCGGGAGGGGGAGAAAAACTGTTTTTT.

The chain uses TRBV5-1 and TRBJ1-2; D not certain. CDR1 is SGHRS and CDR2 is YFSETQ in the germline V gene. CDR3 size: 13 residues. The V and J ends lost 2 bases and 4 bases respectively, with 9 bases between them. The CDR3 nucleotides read TGCGCCAGCAGCTTAGAGGGCGGCTATGGCTACACCTTC. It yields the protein CASSLEGGYGYTF. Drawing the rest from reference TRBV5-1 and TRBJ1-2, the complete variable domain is KAGVTQTPRYLIKTRGQQVTLSCSPISGHRSVSWYQQTPGQGLQFLFEYFSETQRNKGNFPGRFSGRQFSNSRSEMNVSTLELGDSALYLCASSLEGGYGYTFGSGTRLTVV.

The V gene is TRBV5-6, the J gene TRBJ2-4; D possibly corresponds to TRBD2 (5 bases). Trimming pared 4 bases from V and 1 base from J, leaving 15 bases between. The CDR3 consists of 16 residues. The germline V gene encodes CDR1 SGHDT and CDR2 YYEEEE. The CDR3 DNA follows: TGTGCCAGCAGCCCCCTGAGTAGAGGGGCCAAAAACATTCAGTACTTC. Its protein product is CASSPLSRGAKNIQYF.